Given below is one T cell receptor beta chain in context. This record belongs to a study of T cells expressing NK-cell markers. The CDR3 sequence is 16 residues long. Germline values: CDR1 KGHDR, CDR2 SFDVKD. TCRdb re-called the 5' RACE reads and catalogs CDR3 proteins one per entry, DNA excluded. The sample includes fewer than 400,000 distinct CDR3 sequences. This sequence joins TRBV24-1 and TRBJ1-5; the D call from TCRdb, TRBD1, cannot be confirmed without DNA. The TCR originated in a man between 18 and 69 years old in good health. The source material was blood T cells: a sorted CD56 or NKG2C T cell subset, CD4+ or CD8+ T cells, or bulk PBMC T cells (not recorded which). The chain's CDR3 is CATSDGQGASNQPQHF.